The 17 T cell receptor beta chains listed next were all sequenced from one sample in a study of tumor-infiltrating lymphocytes in primary liver carcinoma. TCR beta cDNA was reverse-transcribed from roughly 0.45 ug of total RNA. The reaction used a constant-region primer and ProtoScript II reverse transcriptase. Three nested multiplex PCR rounds of slightly modified ARM-PCR generated TCR beta libraries. Running about 11 cycles apiece, the first two PCR rounds relied on TRBV1-TRBV30 forward primers together with a C-beta reverse primer. MiXCR, run by TCRdb on the multiplex PCR reads, gives a single entry per CDR3 protein. The sample includes some 95,000 distinct CDR3 sequences, 55% to 75% seen only once; the top ten take 27%. Co-extracted RNA and DNA came from roughly 20-30 mg of unsorted bulk tissue. The sequenced material came from tumor-adjacent normal liver tissue. Source of these receptors: a middle-aged man with primary liver carcinoma and hepatitis B virus infection.

Regarding this clonotype: At one of its ends the junction is not consistent with the germline gene, which may arise from a read error. The V and J genes are TRBV29-1 and TRBJ2-1; a possible D gene is TRBD2 (5 bases). In germline, CDR1 is SQVTM, CDR2 ANQGSEA. This CDR3 has 11 residues. CDR3: CSVRTQNEQSF. CDR3 coding DNA: TGCAGCGTTCGGACTCAGAATGAGCAGTCCTTC.

Comments on this clonotype: This may be a read error: a much more frequent sequence differs by one nucleotide. The chain carries TRBV12-3 or TRBV12-4 and TRBJ1-5, with D possibly matching TRBD1 (5 bases). The CDR3 is 16 residues long. This CDR3 reads CASRNTNEGRNRPQHF. The CDR3 nucleotides are TGTGCCAGCAGAAATACCAATGAGGGGCGGAATCGGCCCCAGCATTTT.

In this sample, this clonotype is medium-sized. V and J are TRBV29-1 and TRBJ2-1; 11 bases match TRBD2. This CDR3 region has 13 residues. V was clipped by 7 bases and J by 5 bases; unmatched bases: 4. CDR1 and CDR2 (germline): SQVTM, ANQGSEA. The CDR3 reads CSGLGLADNEQFF. In DNA form, the CDR3 reads TGCAGCGGTCTGGGACTAGCGGACAATGAGCAGTTCTTC.

This clonotype occurred once. This chain links TRBV11-2 with TRBJ2-1; D is unresolved. Trimming took off 0 bases at V and 8 bases at J, with 8 bases between the two ends. The CDR3 covers 13 residues. Germline CDR1 reads SGHAT; CDR2 reads FQNNGV. CDR3: CASSLDIIYEQFF. Written as DNA, the CDR3 is TGTGCCAGCAGCTTAGATATCATCTATGAGCAGTTCTTC. Full variable domain (missing parts from reference TRBV11-2 and TRBJ2-1): EAGVAQSPRYKIIEKRQSVAFWCNPISGHATLYWYQQILGQGPKLLIQFQNNGVVDDSQLPKDRFSAERLKGVDSTLKIQPAKLEDSAVYLCASSLDIIYEQFFGPGTRLTVL.

V and J are TRBV6-6 and TRBJ1-5, with D uncertain. V was cut by 5 bases and J by 5 bases, with 16 bases left in between. The CDR3 is 15 residues long. Germline CDR1 is MNHNY and CDR2 is SVGAGI (reference sequence). CDR3 in DNA: TGTGCCAGCAGTCACCTTAGGCACGGTGATCAGCCCCAGCATTTT. Translated: CASSHLRHGDQPQHF.

The CDR3 coding sequence is TGTGCCAGCAGATTAGGGGTAGGGATGGGGCCCCAGCATTTT. Translated, it gives CASRLGVGMGPQHF. The chain employs TRBV28 and TRBJ1-5; D perhaps matches TRBD1 (5 bases). Germline lookup yields CDR1 MDHEN and CDR2 SYDVKM. The CDR3 covers 14 residues. The V gene lost 6 bases and the J gene lost 9 bases, with 18 bases spanning the gap.

The chain links TRBV5-4 to TRBJ2-5; 8 nucleotides align to TRBD1. The germline V gene has CDR1 SGHNT and CDR2 YYREEE (reference sequence). The trim removed 4 bases at V and 5 bases at J, leaving 7 bases unmatched. The CDR3 consists of 14 residues. The CDR3 sequence is CASSMTGVGETQYF. CDR3 nucleotide sequence: TGTGCCAGCAGCATGACAGGGGTTGGCGAGACCCAGTACTTC.

Of note for this clonotype: The germline gene is not matched at one end of the junction; a read error may be the cause. The rearrangement links TRBV10-3 to TRBJ2-1; D uncertain. The V gene's germline CDR1 is ENHRY and CDR2 SYGVKD. The CDR3 covers 14 residues. The CDR3 protein is CAISVSRAADEQFF. Written as DNA, the CDR3 is TGTGCCATCAGTGTGTCTAGGGCGGCCGATGAGCAGTTTTTC.

V and J are TRBV11-2 and TRBJ2-2; 8 bases agree with TRBD1. The germline V gene encodes CDR1 SGHAT and CDR2 FQNNGV. CDR3 length: 17 amino acids. V lost 3 bases to trimming and J lost 3 bases; unmatched junction nucleotides: 9. CDR3 residues: CASSFDRDRIDTGELFF. CDR3 coding DNA: TGTGCCAGCAGCTTCGATCGGGACAGGATCGACACCGGGGAGCTGTTTTTT.

Concerning this clonotype itself: This may come from a read error, since a much larger clone is one base off. The chain couples TRBV1 to TRBJ2-7. TRBV1 is designated a pseudogene. The CDR3 extends over 13 amino acids. The CDR3, as DNA: TGCACCAGCAGCCGAGATAGAGGATACGAGCAGTACTTC. Translated, it gives CTSSRDRGYEQYF.

This chain joins TRBV5-4 and TRBJ2-5, with 10 bases that match TRBD1. The length of the CDR3 is 16 residues. The germline V gene encodes CDR1 SGHNT and CDR2 YYREEE (reference sequence). The CDR3 DNA reads as TGTTCCGGCAGCAACGACCGGGACAGGGGACAAGAGACCCAGTACTTC. Amino acid sequence: CSGSNDRDRGQETQYF.

Concerning this clonotype: This may be a read error: a much more frequent sequence differs by one nucleotide. The rearrangement uses TRBV5-6 and TRBJ1-1, with a possible D match to TRBD1 (5 bases). The CDR3 has 14 amino acids. With 4 bases removed from V and 1 base from J, the gap between germline ends came to 11 bases. CDR1 is SGHDT, CDR2 YYEEEE, per germline. The DNA for the CDR3 is TGTGCCAGCAGCAGGGGACGGGGGAACACTGAAGCTTTCTTT. As protein: CASSRGRGNTEAFF.

Of note for this clonotype: Germline and junction disagree at one end, which may indicate a read error. CDR3 sequence: CASSQDPSRVANTRELFF. Written as DNA, the CDR3 is TGTGCCAGCAGCCAAGATCCAAGCAGGGTAGCTAACACCAGGGAGCTGTTTTTT. V is TRBV14 and J is TRBJ2-2; maybe TRBD1 (5 bases). Germline-derived CDR1 and CDR2 are SGHDN and FVKESK. The CDR3 runs to 18 residues.

Note on this clonotype: The junction departs from germline at one end; a sequencing error may be responsible. This sequence joins TRBV7-9 and TRBJ2-7; a weak D match, TRBD1 (6 bases). Germline V gene lookup returns CDR1 SEHNR and CDR2 FQNEAQ (reference sequence). CDR3 length: 16 amino acids. In DNA, the CDR3 is TGTGCCAACAGCCCTCAGGAGCCCGGACAGACCTACGAGCAGTACTTC. It translates to CANSPQEPGQTYEQYF.

The chain has TRBV11-2 and TRBJ2-7, with D perhaps matching TRBD1 or TRBD2 (6 bases each). V was shortened by 5 bases and J by 6 bases, with 20 bases between the two germline ends. The CDR3 has 15 amino acids. The germline V gene encodes CDR1 SGHAT and CDR2 FQNNGV. CDR3 sequence (DNA): TGTGCCAGCAGCGTAGGGGGTGGAGGGGGTACCGAGCAGTACTTC. Its translation is CASSVGGGGGTEQYF.

Worth noting for this clonotype: This could be a read error, since a much larger clone is one nucleotide away. The chain combines TRBV11-2 with TRBJ2-2; the match to TRBD2 covers 13 bases. Germline CDR1 is SGHAT and CDR2 is FQNNGV. The CDR3 has 19 residues. V gave up 2 bases and J gave up 4 bases; unmatched junction bases: 10. For the CDR3, the DNA is TGTGCCAGCAGCTTACCCGACGGACTAGCGGGAGACATCACCGGGGAGCTGTTTTTT. This gives the protein CASSLPDGLAGDITGELFF.

The chain joins TRBV5-6 to TRBJ2-1; D is unclear. Germline CDR1 SGHDT, CDR2 YYEEEE. The CDR3 loop spans 16 amino acids. Deletions cut 4 bases from V and 0 bases from J, with 14 bases between. CDR3 residues: CASSLLRISSYNEQFF. Written as DNA, the CDR3 is TGTGCCAGCAGCCTCCTGCGCATAAGCTCCTACAATGAGCAGTTCTTC. The whole variable domain, remainder taken from reference TRBV5-6 and TRBJ2-1, is DAGVTQSPTHLIKTRGQQVTLRCSPKSGHDTVSWYQQALGQGPQFIFQYYEEEERQRGNFPDRFSGHQFPNYSSELNVNALLLGDSALYLCASSLLRISSYNEQFFGPGTRLTVL.